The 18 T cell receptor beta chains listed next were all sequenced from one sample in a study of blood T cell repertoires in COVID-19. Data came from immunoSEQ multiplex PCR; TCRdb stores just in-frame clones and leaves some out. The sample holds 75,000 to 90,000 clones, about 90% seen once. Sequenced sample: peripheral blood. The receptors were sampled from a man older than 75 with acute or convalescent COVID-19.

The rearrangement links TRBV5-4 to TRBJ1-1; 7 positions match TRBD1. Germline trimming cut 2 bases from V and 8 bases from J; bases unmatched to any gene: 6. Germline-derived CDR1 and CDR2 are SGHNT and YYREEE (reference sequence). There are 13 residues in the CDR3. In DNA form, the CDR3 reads TGTGCCAGCAGCTTAACCGACAGGGAAGAAGCTTTCTTT. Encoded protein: CASSLTDREEAFF.

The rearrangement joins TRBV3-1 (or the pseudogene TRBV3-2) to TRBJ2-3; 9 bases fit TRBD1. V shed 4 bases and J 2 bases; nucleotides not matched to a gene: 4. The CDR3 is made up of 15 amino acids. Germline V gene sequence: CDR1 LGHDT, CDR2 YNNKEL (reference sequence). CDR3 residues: CASSLQGANTDTQYF. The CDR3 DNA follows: TGTGCCAGCAGCCTACAGGGGGCGAACACAGATACGCAGTATTTT.

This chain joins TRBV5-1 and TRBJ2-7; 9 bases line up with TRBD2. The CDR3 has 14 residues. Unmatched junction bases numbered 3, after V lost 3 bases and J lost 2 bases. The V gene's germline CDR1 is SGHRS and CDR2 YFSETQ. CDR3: CASSSGTSPYEQYF. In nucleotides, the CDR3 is TGCGCCAGCAGCTCCGGGACTAGCCCCTACGAGCAGTACTTC.

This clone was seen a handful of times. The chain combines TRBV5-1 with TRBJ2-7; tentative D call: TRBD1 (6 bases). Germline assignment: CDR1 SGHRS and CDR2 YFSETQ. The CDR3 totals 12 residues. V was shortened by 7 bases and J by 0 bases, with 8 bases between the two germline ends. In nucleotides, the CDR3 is TGCGCCAGCCGGGACAACTCCTACGAGCAGTACTTC. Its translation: CASRDNSYEQYF.

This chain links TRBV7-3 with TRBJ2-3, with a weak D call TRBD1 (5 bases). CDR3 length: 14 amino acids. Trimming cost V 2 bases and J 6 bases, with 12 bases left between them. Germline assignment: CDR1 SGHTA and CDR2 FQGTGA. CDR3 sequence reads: CASSLGADHDTQYF. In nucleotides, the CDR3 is TGTGCCAGCAGCTTAGGGGCGGACCACGATACGCAGTATTTT.

The DNA of the CDR3 is TGTGCCATCAGTGAACAAGCGGGAGGGATAGATACGCAGTATTTT. This encodes CAISEQAGGIDTQYF. This chain joins TRBV10-3 and TRBJ2-3, with 10 bases aligning to TRBD2. Losses at the gene ends were 3 bases for V and 5 bases for J; bases not matched to a gene: 5. CDR3 length: 15 amino acids. From germline, CDR1 is ENHRY and CDR2 SYGVKD.

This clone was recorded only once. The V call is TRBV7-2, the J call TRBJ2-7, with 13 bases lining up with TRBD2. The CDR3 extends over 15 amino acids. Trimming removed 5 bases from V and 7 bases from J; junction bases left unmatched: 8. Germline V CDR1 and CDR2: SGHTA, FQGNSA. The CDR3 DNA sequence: TGTGCCAGCAGCCTCAGGACTAGCGGGAGTCAAGAGCAGTACTTC. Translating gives CASSLRTSGSQEQYF.

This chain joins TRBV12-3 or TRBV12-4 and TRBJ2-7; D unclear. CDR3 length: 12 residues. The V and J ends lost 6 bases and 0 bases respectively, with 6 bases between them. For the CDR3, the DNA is TGTGCCAGCAGCAAACACTCCTACGAGCAGTACTTC. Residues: CASSKHSYEQYF.

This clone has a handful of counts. CDR3 sequence (DNA): TGTGCCAGCAGCCAAGATTGGGGACAACTCCGCACAGATACGCAGTATTTT. It specifies CASSQDWGQLRTDTQYF. V gene TRBV14 combines with J gene TRBJ2-3, with D tentatively TRBD1 (6 bases). Per the germline V gene, CDR1 is SGHDN and CDR2 is FVKESK. V was trimmed by 0 bases and J by 1 base, leaving 14 bases between them. The CDR3 loop spans 17 amino acids.

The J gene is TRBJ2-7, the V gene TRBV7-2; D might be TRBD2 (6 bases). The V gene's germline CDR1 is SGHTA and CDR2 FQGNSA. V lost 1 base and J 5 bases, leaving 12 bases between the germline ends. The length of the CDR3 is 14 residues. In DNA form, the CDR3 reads TGTGCCAGCAGCTTAGTCGGGAGCAGTAACGAGCAGTACTTC. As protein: CASSLVGSSNEQYF.

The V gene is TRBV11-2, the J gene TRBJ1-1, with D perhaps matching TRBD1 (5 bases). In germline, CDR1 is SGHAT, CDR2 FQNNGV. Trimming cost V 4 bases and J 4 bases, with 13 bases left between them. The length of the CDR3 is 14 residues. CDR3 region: CASSSLRGITEAFF. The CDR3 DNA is TGTGCCAGCAGCTCCCTTCGGGGGATCACTGAAGCTTTCTTT.

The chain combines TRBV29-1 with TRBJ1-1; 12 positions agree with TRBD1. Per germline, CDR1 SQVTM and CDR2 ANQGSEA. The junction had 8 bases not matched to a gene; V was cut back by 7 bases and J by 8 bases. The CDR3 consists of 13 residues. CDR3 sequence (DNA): TGCAGCGGCGGGACAGGGGGCCCCTCGGAAGCTTTCTTT. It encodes CSGGTGGPSEAFF.

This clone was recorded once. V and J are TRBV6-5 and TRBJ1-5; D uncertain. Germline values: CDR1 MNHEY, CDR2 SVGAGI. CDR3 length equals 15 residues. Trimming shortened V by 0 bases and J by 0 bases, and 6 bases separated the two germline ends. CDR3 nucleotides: TGTGCCAGCAGTTACTCGCAGGTTAGCAATCAGCCCCAGCATTTT. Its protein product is CASSYSQVSNQPQHF.

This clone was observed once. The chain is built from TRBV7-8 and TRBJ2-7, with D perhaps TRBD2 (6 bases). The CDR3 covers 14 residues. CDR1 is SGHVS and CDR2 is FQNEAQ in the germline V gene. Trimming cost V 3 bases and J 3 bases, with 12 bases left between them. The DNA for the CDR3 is TGTGCCAGCAGCTTTATGCGGGATAACTACGAGCAGTACTTC. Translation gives CASSFMRDNYEQYF.

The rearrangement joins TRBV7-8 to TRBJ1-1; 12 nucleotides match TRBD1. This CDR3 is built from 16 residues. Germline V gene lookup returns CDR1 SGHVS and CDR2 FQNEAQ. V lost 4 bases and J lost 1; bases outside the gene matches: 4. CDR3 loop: CASSSGTGGQNTEAFF. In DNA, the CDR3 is TGTGCCAGCAGCTCAGGGACAGGGGGCCAGAACACTGAAGCTTTCTTT.

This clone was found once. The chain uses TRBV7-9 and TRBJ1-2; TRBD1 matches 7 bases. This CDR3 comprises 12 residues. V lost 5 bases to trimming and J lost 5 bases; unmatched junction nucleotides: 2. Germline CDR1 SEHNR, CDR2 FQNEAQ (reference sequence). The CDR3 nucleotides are TGTGCCAGCAGCCCGACAGGGTATGGCTACACCTTC. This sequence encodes CASSPTGYGYTF. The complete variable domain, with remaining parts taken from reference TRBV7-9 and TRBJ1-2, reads DTGVSQNPRHKITKRGQNVTFRCDPISEHNRLYWYRQTLGQGPEFLTYFQNEAQLEKSRLLSDRFSAERPKGSFSTLEIQRTEQGDSAMYLCASSPTGYGYTFGSGTRLTVV.

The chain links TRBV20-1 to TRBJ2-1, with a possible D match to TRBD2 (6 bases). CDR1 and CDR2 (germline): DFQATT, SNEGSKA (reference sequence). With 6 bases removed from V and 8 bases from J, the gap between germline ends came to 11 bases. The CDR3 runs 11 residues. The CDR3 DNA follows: TGCAGTGCGGGGGGAAGGGATGAGCAGTTCTTC. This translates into CSAGGRDEQFF.

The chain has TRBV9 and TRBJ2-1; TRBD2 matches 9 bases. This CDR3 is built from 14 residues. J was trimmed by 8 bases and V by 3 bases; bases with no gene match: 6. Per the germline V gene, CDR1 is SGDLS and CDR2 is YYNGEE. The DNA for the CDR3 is TGTGCCAGCAGCGCCGGACTAGCGCTCGATGAGCAGTTCTTC. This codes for CASSAGLALDEQFF.